The 14 T cell receptor beta chains given below trace back to one sample, sequenced in a study of metastatic and nonmetastatic thyroid tumors. TCRdb re-analyzed the PCR reads using MiXCR. The sample records around 23,000 clones, around 9.9% being singletons. Thyroid surgery was performed in patients who had received no treatment beforehand. Input material: blood. Receptors were obtained from a female donor with papillary thyroid cancer or a benign thyroid nodule (not recorded which). Some clones in this sample may be carry-over from other donors' samples.

This clone has only a few counts. The V call is TRBV6-4, the J call TRBJ2-1; 10 bases are shared with TRBD2. Trimming cost V 5 bases and J 4 bases; bases outside gene matches: 8. The CDR3 contains 16 residues. CDR1 and CDR2 (germline): MRHNA, SNTAGT. The CDR3 coding sequence is TGTGCCAGCAGTAAAGGGACTAGCGCTGAGTACAATGAGCAGTTCTTC. It encodes CASSKGTSAEYNEQFF.

In the case of this clone: This could be a read error, since a much larger clone is one nucleotide away. V and J are TRBV6-5 and TRBJ1-4; tentatively, D is TRBD1 (6 bases). CDR3 size: 16 residues. V gave up 6 bases and J gave up 1 base, with 15 bases separating them. Germline loops: CDR1 MNHEY, CDR2 SVGAGI. In DNA form, the CDR3 reads TGTGCCAGCAGATACAGGGCTGGGGGAACTAATGAAAAACTGTTTTTT. Its translation: CASRYRAGGTNEKLFF.

At least ten counts were recorded for this clone. Other nucleotide sequences from this sample produce the same CDR3. The chain carries TRBV7-3 and TRBJ2-1; 10 positions match TRBD2. The J segment lost 4 bases and the V segment lost 4 bases, leaving 4 bases of the junction unmatched. Germline CDR1 SGHTA, CDR2 FQGTGA. This CDR3 contains 15 residues. The DNA for the CDR3 is TGTGCCAGCAGCTCCCTAGCGGGAGTTTACAATGAGCAGTTCTTC. Amino acid sequence: CASSSLAGVYNEQFF.

In its sample, this clone was seen a few times. A read error is possible here, since a much larger clone lies one base away. The chain employs TRBV4-1 and TRBJ2-1, with a possible D match to TRBD1 (5 bases). The germline gives CDR1 MGHRA, CDR2 YSYEKL. V was shortened by 2 bases and J by 3 bases, with 14 bases between the two germline ends. The CDR3 is 16 residues long. CDR3 region: CASSQQQAVNYNEQFF. In DNA, the CDR3 is TGCGCCAGCAGCCAACAACAGGCAGTGAACTACAATGAGCAGTTCTTC.

The V call is TRBV14, the J call TRBJ2-1, with D possibly being TRBD2 (6 bases). Germline loops: CDR1 SGHDN, CDR2 FVKESK. V was shortened by 4 bases and J by 2 bases, with 15 bases between the two germline ends. This CDR3 has 16 residues. The CDR3 is CASSRGGTGAYNEQFF. CDR3 in DNA: TGTGCCAGCAGCCGCGGTGGGACGGGAGCCTACAATGAGCAGTTCTTC. The full variable domain, with the rest looked up from reference TRBV14 and TRBJ2-1, is EAGVTQFPSHSVIEKGQTVTLRCDPISGHDNLYWYRRVMGKEIKFLLHFVKESKQDESGMPNNRFLAERTGGTYSTLKVQPAELEDSGVYFCASSRGGTGAYNEQFFGPGTRLTVL.

This clone showed up many times. The rearrangement joins TRBV12-3 or TRBV12-4 to TRBJ2-1; 9 bases line up with TRBD1. The CDR3 has 16 residues. With V trimmed by 6 bases and J by 6 bases, 12 bases remained unmatched. The CDR3 region is CASSRGQGPGSNEQFF. CDR3 nucleotide sequence: TGTGCCAGCAGCCGCGGACAGGGGCCGGGGTCCAATGAGCAGTTCTTC.

This chain uses TRBV5-5 with TRBJ2-5; maybe TRBD1 (5 bases). Trimming removed 4 bases from V and 2 bases from J, with 18 bases in between. Germline assignment: CDR1 SGHKS and CDR2 YYEKEE (reference sequence). CDR3 size: 16 residues. The CDR3 is CASSPYPTVIQETQYF. The CDR3 nucleotides read TGTGCCAGCAGCCCATACCCGACAGTGATACAAGAGACCCAGTACTTC.

Many counts were recorded for this clone. The chain couples TRBV20-1 to TRBJ1-2; 8 nucleotides match TRBD1. V shed 0 bases, J shed 4 bases, and the junction held 7 bases outside the gene matches. Germline values: CDR1 DFQATT, CDR2 SNEGSKA (reference sequence). CDR3 size: 15 residues. DNA of the CDR3: TGCAGTGCTAGAGATTTTGGACAGGGAGGCTATGGCTACACCTTC. Translation: CSARDFGQGGYGYTF.

This clone was picked up many times. V is TRBV7-2 and J is TRBJ2-5; 8 bases are shared with TRBD1. CDR1 is SGHTA and CDR2 is FQGNSA in the germline V gene. CDR3 length equals 14 residues. Trimming cost V 1 base and J 3 bases; bases outside gene matches: 1. The CDR3 here is CASSLVGQEETQYF. CDR3 in DNA: TGTGCCAGCAGCTTAGTGGGACAGGAAGAGACCCAGTACTTC.

The table lists this clone with many counts. The chain combines TRBV28 with TRBJ2-7; D is uncertain. Trimming left V 8 bases short and J 2 bases short, with 16 bases between. The length of the CDR3 is 14 residues. Germline CDR1 is MDHEN and CDR2 is SYDVKM. In DNA form, the CDR3 reads TGTGCCAGCGGCCCCGTATTAGTCCCCTACGAGCAGTACTTC. Translation gives CASGPVLVPYEQYF.

As concerns this clone: Germline and junction disagree at one end, which may indicate a read error. The rearrangement links TRBV11-2 to TRBJ1-2; 10 bases are shared with TRBD1. The germline CDR1 and CDR2 sequences are SGHAT and FQNNGV. The CDR3 is 16 amino acids. CDR3 sequence (DNA): TGTGCCAGCAGCTCCCACCGGGACAGGGGTTTCTATGGCCACACCTTC. Its protein is CASSSHRDRGFYGHTF.

There are many counts of this clone. The chain has TRBV24-1 and TRBJ1-5; D is possibly TRBD1 (5 bases). Trimming pared 5 bases from V and 0 bases from J, leaving 16 bases between. The CDR3 has 17 amino acids. CDR1 is KGHDR and CDR2 is SFDVKD in the germline V gene. The CDR3 coding sequence is TGTGCCACCAGTGCTTCGGGTTCAGGGATTAGCAATCAGCCCCAGCATTTT. It codes for CATSASGSGISNQPQHF.

This clone was seen ten or more times. The chain combines TRBV28 with TRBJ1-1, with D possibly TRBD1 on 5 matching bases. This CDR3 is built from 13 residues. The germline CDR1 and CDR2 sequences are MDHEN and SYDVKM. The ends were cut back, 11 bases at V and 2 bases at J, with 15 bases in the middle. The CDR3 DNA reads as TGTGCCGTTGATGGGGGTTTTAACACTGAAGCTTTCTTT. Translation: CAVDGGFNTEAFF.

This clone appeared a few times. The V gene is TRBV28, the J gene TRBJ2-1, with D possibly being TRBD2 (5 bases). The CDR3 loop spans 15 amino acids. The V gene's germline CDR1 is MDHEN and CDR2 SYDVKM. Trimming left V 5 bases short and J 13 bases short, with 24 bases between. The CDR3 sequence: CASSEDSPGPGDQFF. In DNA form, the CDR3 reads TGTGCCAGCAGTGAGGACTCACCCGGACCTGGTGATCAGTTCTTC. The complete variable domain, with remaining parts taken from reference TRBV28 and TRBJ2-1, reads DVKVTQSSRYLVKRTGEKVFLECVQDMDHENMFWYRQDPGLGLRLIYFSYDVKMKEKGDIPEGYSVSREKKERFSLILESASTNQTSMYLCASSEDSPGPGDQFFGPGTRLTVL.